The 32 T cell receptor beta chains in this list originate from one sample, sequenced in a study of identifying expanded T cells in peripheral blood. The repertoire was sequenced with immunoSEQ multiplex PCR; TCRdb's copy has only in-frame clones and lacks some. In the table there are more than 90,000 clones, approximately 90% of which are singletons. Sequencing used blood. The receptor set was obtained from a person aged 18 to 75 in good health.

The chain employs TRBV29-1 and TRBJ2-2; D is uncertain. V lost 0 bases and J lost 6, with 11 bases in between. Germline assignment: CDR1 SQVTM and CDR2 ANQGSEA. This CDR3 contains 14 residues. CDR3 in amino acids: CSVEELGLSGELFF. In nucleotides, the CDR3 is TGCAGCGTTGAAGAACTCGGGTTATCCGGGGAGCTGTTTTTT.

V gene TRBV5-8 combines with J gene TRBJ1-4; 7 bases align to TRBD1. The CDR3 is made up of 16 amino acids. With V trimmed by 2 bases and J by 0 bases, 4 bases remained unmatched. The germline V gene has CDR1 SGHTS and CDR2 YDEGEE. CDR3: CASSLGQAATNEKLFF. For the CDR3, the DNA is TGTGCCAGCAGCTTAGGACAGGCTGCAACTAATGAAAAACTGTTTTTT.

V gene TRBV10-3 combines with J gene TRBJ1-2; a weak D match, TRBD1 (5 bases). The ends were cut back, 11 bases at V and 4 bases at J, with 23 bases in the middle. CDR3 length equals 15 residues. CDR1 and CDR2 from the germline V gene are ENHRY and SYGVKD. CDR3 sequence reads: CAHRAGDGTLYGYTF. The CDR3 nucleotides are TGTGCCCATAGGGCGGGGGACGGGACCCTCTATGGCTACACCTTC.

This rearrangement joins TRBV7-6 to TRBJ2-5; weak D call: TRBD1 (5 bases). V was pared by 1 base and J by 1 base, with 16 bases between. The CDR3 has 17 amino acids. CDR1 and CDR2 (germline): SGHVS, FNYEAQ. Written as DNA, the CDR3 is TGTGCCAGCAGCTTAGTTAGCAGGGCCTCCCTCCAAGAGACCCAGTACTTC. This sequence encodes CASSLVSRASLQETQYF.

The rearrangement uses TRBV27 and TRBJ1-2, with D hard to call. Germline values: CDR1 MNHEY, CDR2 SMNVEV (reference sequence). With 0 bases removed from V and 0 bases from J, the gap between germline ends came to 5 bases. This CDR3 is 14 amino acids long. CDR3 sequence reads: CASSLSNSNYGYTF. CDR3 DNA sequence: TGTGCCAGCAGTTTATCGAACTCTAACTATGGCTACACCTTC.

The rearrangement joins TRBV4-3 to TRBJ1-2; D is unclear. Germline CDR1 and CDR2: LGHNA and YSLEER. V lost 0 bases, J lost 4 bases, and 15 bases lay in between. The CDR3 runs to 16 residues. CDR3: CASSQEDKAVIYGYTF. CDR3 in DNA: TGCGCCAGCAGCCAAGAAGACAAGGCAGTTATCTATGGCTACACCTTC.

The rearrangement joins TRBV18 to TRBJ2-3; D unresolved. This CDR3 region has 14 residues. V shed 0 bases and J shed 4 bases, with 8 bases lying between them. Germline assignment: CDR1 KGHSH and CDR2 LQKENI. CDR3 in DNA: TGTGCCAGCTCACCACCGTACGACGCAGATACGCAGTATTTT. Its translation: CASSPPYDADTQYF.

This sequence joins TRBV7-9 and TRBJ2-5; 7 nucleotides agree with TRBD1. This CDR3 comprises 14 residues. Germline values: CDR1 SEHNR, CDR2 FQNEAQ (reference sequence). J gave up 4 bases and V 5 bases, and 7 bases lay outside the gene matches. The CDR3 sequence: CASSPGGTGETQYF. CDR3 sequence (DNA): TGTGCCAGCAGCCCAGGGGGAACGGGAGAGACCCAGTACTTC.

The chain carries TRBV6-1 and TRBJ1-6; the match to TRBD1 covers 8 bases. Germline CDR1 reads MNHNS; CDR2 reads SASEGT. The CDR3 runs 14 residues. The V segment lost 7 bases and the J segment 7 bases; nucleotides outside the gene matches: 6. CDR3 DNA sequence: TGTGCCAGCAATTGGAACAGGGGGAATTCACCCCTCCACTTT. This translates into CASNWNRGNSPLHF.

The V gene is TRBV21-1, the J gene TRBJ1-5; TRBD1, as called in the table, went unchecked against the DNA. TRBV21-1 is noted as a pseudogene. The CDR3 consists of 20 residues. CDR3 sequence reads: CASTQGATPWVWGCNQPQHF. In DNA, the CDR3 is TGTGCCAGCACTCAGGGGGCGACCCCTTGGGTTTGGGGATGTAATCAGCCCCAGCATTTT.

This clone was found once. The chain employs TRBV28 and TRBJ2-1; 11 nucleotides agree with TRBD1. Trimming at V came to 6 bases and at J to 8 bases, leaving 6 bases not matched to a gene. The germline V gene has CDR1 MDHEN and CDR2 SYDVKM. CDR3 length equals 14 residues. CDR3 residues: CASRGTGGKDEQFF. In DNA form, the CDR3 reads TGTGCCAGCAGGGGGACAGGGGGTAAGGATGAGCAGTTCTTC.

The table lists this clone with a few counts. The chain employs TRBV2 and TRBJ1-5; the match to TRBD1 covers 9 bases. J gave up 0 bases and V 6 bases, and 3 bases lay outside the gene matches. The CDR3 totals 15 residues. The germline gives CDR1 SNHLY, CDR2 FYNNEI. CDR3 loop: CASSLDRGSNQPQHF. CDR3 DNA: TGTGCCAGCAGCCTGGACAGGGGTAGCAATCAGCCCCAGCATTTT. Combining the CDR3 with reference TRBV2 and TRBJ1-5 gives the whole variable domain EPEVTQTPSHQVTQMGQEVILRCVPISNHLYFYWYRQILGQKVEFLVSFYNNEISEKSEIFDDQFSVERPDGSNFTLKIRSTKLEDSAMYFCASSLDRGSNQPQHFGDGTRLSIL.

This sequence joins TRBV4-1 and TRBJ1-5; a weak D match, TRBD1 (6 bases). The germline V and J ends were trimmed by 0 bases and 2 bases, with 14 bases remaining between them. This CDR3 is 17 amino acids long. The germline V gene has CDR1 MGHRA and CDR2 YSYEKL. The CDR3 DNA is TGCGCCAGCAGCCAAGATACAGGGTTCCGTGGCAATCAGCCCCAGCATTTT. Protein sequence: CASSQDTGFRGNQPQHF.

This clone was counted a single time. V and J are TRBV4-3 and TRBJ1-1, with D maybe TRBD1 (5 bases). Germline CDR1 is LGHNA and CDR2 is YSLEER. The CDR3 extends over 18 amino acids. Trimming pared 1 base from V and 1 base from J, leaving 19 bases between. The CDR3: CASSQGVSQGFENTEAFF. As DNA, the CDR3 is TGCGCCAGCAGCCAAGGGGTTAGTCAGGGATTCGAGAACACTGAAGCTTTCTTT.

This CDR3 is CASSERGRGSNQPQHF. The CDR3 coding sequence is TGTGCCAGCAGTGAGCGCGGGAGGGGTAGCAATCAGCCCCAGCATTTT. The chain uses TRBV6-1 and TRBJ1-5, with a tentative D call TRBD1 (5 bases). V shed 3 bases and J shed 0 bases, with 12 bases lying between them. Per the germline V gene, CDR1 is MNHNS and CDR2 is SASEGT. There are 16 residues in the CDR3.

The J gene is TRBJ2-7, the V gene TRBV5-1; TRBD2 matches at 12 bases. The CDR3 length is 15 residues. The ends lost 2 bases at V and 4 bases at J; junction bases unmatched: 4. From germline, CDR1 is SGHRS and CDR2 YFSETQ. The DNA of the CDR3 is TGCGCCAGCAGCTTACTAGCGGGGGGTCTGTACGAGCAGTACTTC. Encoded protein: CASSLLAGGLYEQYF.

The V gene is TRBV5-6, the J gene TRBJ2-3; D may be TRBD2 (5 bases). Germline V gene lookup returns CDR1 SGHDT and CDR2 YYEEEE. V was cut by 0 bases and J by 3 bases, with 8 bases left in between. The CDR3 is 14 amino acids. CDR3 loop: CASSLGTRTDTQYF. In DNA form, the CDR3 reads TGTGCCAGCAGCTTGGGGACTCGGACAGATACGCAGTATTTT.

The chain links TRBV30 to TRBJ2-5, with D possibly TRBD1 on 6 matching bases. This CDR3 spans 14 amino acids. CDR1 and CDR2 from the germline V gene are GTSNPN and SVGIG (reference sequence). With 5 bases removed from V and 2 bases from J, the gap between germline ends came to 15 bases. In nucleotides, the CDR3 is TGTGCCTGGGGCATACAGGGTTCTCAAGAGACCCAGTACTTC. This sequence encodes CAWGIQGSQETQYF.

The CDR3 spells CASSQGRDSGYGYTF. In nucleotides, the CDR3 is TGTGCCAGCAGCCAAGGGAGGGACAGCGGCTATGGCTACACCTTC. The rearrangement joins TRBV4-2 to TRBJ1-2; 7 nucleotides align to TRBD1. Per the germline V gene, CDR1 is LGHNA and CDR2 is YNFKEQ. The V segment lost 1 base and the J segment 4 bases; nucleotides outside the gene matches: 6. CDR3 size: 15 residues.

As for this clone: One junction end disagrees with the germline gene, perhaps due to a read error. V gene TRBV7-2 combines with J gene TRBJ1-2, with unresolved D. The CDR3 consists of 13 residues. CDR1 and CDR2 (germline): SGHTA, FQGNSA. CDR3 bases: TGTGCCAGCACCTTATCCCTGACCTATGGCTACACCTTC. This translates into CASTLSLTYGYTF. The full variable domain, in which reference TRBV7-2 and TRBJ1-2 provide the parts outside the CDR3, is GAGVSQSPSNKVTEKGKDVELRCDPISGHTALYWYRQSLGQGLEFLIYFQGNSAPDKSGLPSDRFSAERTGGSVSTLTIQRTQQEDSAVYLCASTLSLTYGYTFGSGTRLTVV.

The chain has TRBV25-1 and TRBJ2-5; D gene uncertain. Germline CDR1 reads MGHDK; CDR2 reads SYGVNS. Trimming cost V 1 base and J 9 bases, with 6 bases left between them. The CDR3 has 11 residues. The CDR3 is CASSEWTAQYF. CDR3 sequence (DNA): TGTGCCAGCAGTGAATGGACGGCCCAGTACTTC.

This sequence joins TRBV6-1 and TRBJ2-5; TRBD1 is a possible D gene (6 bases). This CDR3 has 11 amino acids. V was clipped by 7 bases and J by 5 bases, with 8 bases between them. The V gene's germline CDR1 is MNHNS and CDR2 SASEGT. The CDR3 is CASTQGETQYF. CDR3 sequence (DNA): TGTGCCAGCACGCAGGGGGAGACCCAGTACTTC.

V is TRBV27 and J is TRBJ2-7; tentative D call: TRBD2 (7 bases). The CDR3 covers 13 residues. Per germline, CDR1 MNHEY and CDR2 SMNVEV (reference sequence). The V and J ends lost 0 bases and 9 bases respectively, with 12 bases between them. DNA of the CDR3: TGTGCCAGCAGTTTATCTCCGGGGGGCTCGCAGTACTTC. Protein product: CASSLSPGGSQYF.

The chain employs TRBV9 and TRBJ1-3, with 7 nucleotides matching TRBD1. The CDR3 is 16 amino acids. Germline CDR1 and CDR2: SGDLS and YYNGEE. The J segment lost 4 bases and the V segment lost 4 bases, leaving 11 bases of the junction unmatched. CDR3: CASSQRSSRGGNTIYF. The CDR3 region has the DNA TGTGCCAGCAGCCAGAGGAGCAGCAGGGGGGGAAACACCATATATTTT.

The V and J genes are TRBV5-5 and TRBJ2-7, with 7 bases matching TRBD1. Looked up from germline, CDR1 is SGHKS and CDR2 is YYEKEE (reference sequence). The CDR3 is 14 residues long. V lost 2 bases, J lost 3 bases, and 5 bases stayed unmatched. CDR3 amino acids: CASSLYAGGYEQYF. CDR3 in DNA: TGTGCCAGCAGCTTATACGCAGGGGGCTACGAGCAGTACTTC.

The rearrangement joins TRBV9 to TRBJ2-3; 8 bases match TRBD2. Germline assignment: CDR1 SGDLS and CDR2 YYNGEE. The CDR3 is 16 amino acids. V lost 0 bases and J lost 2; bases outside the gene matches: 5. The CDR3 bases are TGTGCCAGCAGCGTAGTCGGCGGGGGGCCCACAGATACGCAGTATTTT. Translated: CASSVVGGGPTDTQYF.

CDR3 DNA: TGTGCCAGCAGCTCTCCCCCGGGACAGAGAAATTCACCCCTCCACTTT. Protein sequence: CASSSPPGQRNSPLHF. This chain uses TRBV7-2 with TRBJ1-6, with 7 bases fitting TRBD1. The germline V gene encodes CDR1 SGHTA and CDR2 FQGNSA. Trimming at V came to 4 bases and at J to 7 bases, leaving 10 bases not matched to a gene. The CDR3 loop spans 16 amino acids.

The chain links TRBV25-1 to TRBJ2-1; no reliable D call. This CDR3 is built from 14 residues. Germline loops: CDR1 MGHDK, CDR2 SYGVNS. Trimming left V 6 bases short and J 5 bases short, with 14 bases between. CDR3 in DNA: TGTGCCAGCAGCCTATACAATCCGGACAATGAGCAGTTCTTC. Its protein is CASSLYNPDNEQFF. Looking up the rest from reference TRBV25-1 and TRBJ2-1 gives the full variable domain: EADIYQTPRYLVIGTGKKITLECSQTMGHDKMYWYQQDPGMELHLIHYSYGVNSTEKGDLSSESTVSRIRTEHFPLTLESARPSHTSQYLCASSLYNPDNEQFFGPGTRLTVL.

J is TRBJ2-1 and V is TRBV29-1; 13 bases map to TRBD2. The CDR3 sequence is 14 residues long. CDR1 SQVTM and CDR2 ANQGSEA come from the germline V gene. J lost 7 bases, V lost 8 bases, and 8 bases had no gene match. This CDR3 is CSLTSGGAVNEQFF. DNA for the CDR3: TGCAGCCTAACTAGCGGGGGGGCCGTGAATGAGCAGTTCTTC.

The V gene is TRBV5-1, the J gene TRBJ2-7; 12 nucleotides align to TRBD2. This CDR3 spans 15 amino acids. Germline CDR1 is SGHRS and CDR2 is YFSETQ. V shed 5 bases, J shed 2 bases, and the junction held 5 bases outside the gene matches. CDR3 amino acids: CASRTTSGGTYEQYF. CDR3 DNA sequence: TGCGCCAGCAGGACTACTAGCGGGGGGACCTACGAGCAGTACTTC.

This clone was detected ten times or more. The CDR3 DNA reads TGCGCCAGCAGCCAACCCTTAGGACAGGGCGAAGCTTTCTTT. Translation gives CASSQPLGQGEAFF. The J gene is TRBJ1-1, the V gene TRBV4-1; TRBD1 aligns across 8 bases. The V gene's germline CDR1 is MGHRA and CDR2 YSYEKL. V dropped 2 bases and J dropped 8; count of bases not matched to a gene: 7. The CDR3 has 14 residues.

The chain combines TRBV5-8 with TRBJ2-5; 12 bases are shared with TRBD2. The CDR3 runs to 15 residues. Germline V gene data show CDR1 as SGHTS and CDR2 as YDEGEE. The trim removed 4 bases at V and 2 bases at J, leaving 3 bases unmatched. In nucleotides, the CDR3 is TGTGCCAGCAGCCCCGGACTAGCGGGGCAAGAGACCCAGTACTTC. Protein sequence: CASSPGLAGQETQYF.